What follows are 17 T cell receptor beta chains derived from one specimen sequenced in a study of identifying expanded T cells in peripheral blood. Libraries were prepared by immunoSEQ multiplex PCR; TCRdb keeps only in-frame clonotypes and omits some of them. The sample contains about 83,000 clones, about 88% of which appear only once. The sample comprised blood. The receptors derive from a person aged 18-69 years in good health.

V gene TRBV25-1 combines with J gene TRBJ2-6, with no clear D. CDR3 size: 14 residues. The germline V gene has CDR1 MGHDK and CDR2 SYGVNS. Trimming cost V 4 bases and J 6 bases, with 10 bases left between them. The CDR3 loop reads CASSGALEANVLTF. DNA for the CDR3: TGTGCCAGCAGTGGGGCCCTTGAGGCCAACGTCCTGACTTTC.

V usage is TRBV6-1 and J usage is TRBJ2-5; TRBD1 aligns across 10 bases. CDR3 length equals 16 residues. The V segment lost 0 bases and the J segment 7 bases; nucleotides outside the gene matches: 8. CDR1 is MNHNS, CDR2 SASEGT, per germline. The CDR3 sequence: CASSEADGQGVGTQYF. In nucleotides, the CDR3 is TGTGCCAGCAGTGAAGCGGACGGACAGGGGGTCGGGACCCAGTACTTC.

This clone was observed once. This sequence joins TRBV28 and TRBJ1-1; TRBD1 agrees at 7 bases. CDR1 and CDR2 (germline): MDHEN, SYDVKM. The CDR3 contains 14 residues. V lost 5 bases and J lost 0; bases outside the gene matches: 3. The CDR3 sequence: CASSVQGMNTEAFF. The CDR3 DNA reads as TGTGCCAGCAGTGTACAGGGGATGAACACTGAAGCTTTCTTT.

This clone appeared a few times. The V gene is TRBV11-2, the J gene TRBJ2-2, with TRBD2 identical over 9 bases. Trimming removed 5 bases from V and 4 bases from J; junction bases left unmatched: 14. Germline V gene data show CDR1 as SGHAT and CDR2 as FQNNGV. The CDR3 sequence is 18 residues long. Written as DNA, the CDR3 is TGTGCCAGCAGCCTATGGGTGGCGGGGGGGCCCACCACCGGGGAGCTGTTTTTT. This sequence encodes CASSLWVAGGPTTGELFF.

This rearrangement joins TRBV6-6 to TRBJ2-7; D possibly corresponds to TRBD2 (6 bases). Germline CDR1 and CDR2: MNHNY and SVGAGI (reference sequence). The CDR3 runs to 13 residues. V dropped 7 bases and J dropped 6 bases, with 16 bases sitting between them. Here the CDR3 reads CASKGTGVSEQYF. The CDR3 nucleotides read TGTGCCAGCAAAGGTACGGGAGTGAGCGAGCAGTACTTC.

This clone was recorded once. This sequence joins TRBV4-3 and TRBJ2-5; tentative D call: TRBD2 (5 bases). V lost 0 bases to trimming and J lost 7 bases, with 30 bases between them. The CDR3 is made up of 20 amino acids. CDR1 and CDR2 from the germline V gene are LGHNA and YSLEER. CDR3 DNA sequence: TGCGCCAGCAGCCAAGAGCCAAGTAAGGGCCCCGAAGATCCCGCGGGGACCCAGTACTTC. Translating gives CASSQEPSKGPEDPAGTQYF.

The chain recombines TRBV6-5 with TRBJ2-7, with 7 nucleotides matching TRBD1. In germline, CDR1 is MNHEY, CDR2 SVGAGI. This CDR3 has 13 amino acids. V shed 5 bases and J 3 bases; nucleotides not matched to a gene: 4. CDR3 in amino acids: CASSRYRGYEQYF. Written as DNA, the CDR3 is TGTGCCAGCAGTCGTTACAGGGGCTACGAGCAGTACTTC.

The rearrangement joins TRBV2 to TRBJ2-7; possible D gene TRBD2, 6 bases. From germline, CDR1 is SNHLY and CDR2 FYNNEI. Trimming removed 8 bases at V and 5 bases at J, with 19 bases between. The CDR3 contains 14 residues. As DNA, the CDR3 is TGTGCCAGCGAGGGGAGGCAGGGCGACCACGAGCAGTACTTC. This gives the protein CASEGRQGDHEQYF.

The chain combines TRBV5-1 with TRBJ2-7, with a possible D match to TRBD1 (6 bases). CDR1 is SGHRS, CDR2 YFSETQ, per germline. The CDR3 totals 14 residues. The V end was cut by 3 bases, the J end by 0 bases, with 10 bases between. DNA of the CDR3: TGCGCCAGCAGCTGGACAGAGAGCTCCTACGAGCAGTACTTC. Protein product: CASSWTESSYEQYF.

This clone was recorded only once. The chain has TRBV27 and TRBJ2-3; 8 bases map to TRBD2. CDR1 and CDR2 (germline): MNHEY, SMNVEV (reference sequence). V lost 7 bases to trimming and J lost 5 bases; unmatched junction nucleotides: 11. This CDR3 has 15 amino acids. CDR3 DNA: TGTGCCAGCATTCCTTACGGGGGGGGCGGAGATACGCAGTATTTT. It specifies CASIPYGGGGDTQYF.

This sequence joins TRBV5-4 and TRBJ2-3, with 11 bases identical to TRBD1. CDR3 length equals 16 residues. CDR1 and CDR2 (germline): SGHNT, YYREEE (reference sequence). The trim removed 2 bases at V and 5 bases at J, leaving 7 bases unmatched. The CDR3 here is CASSLGGTGGIDTQYF. The CDR3 region has the DNA TGTGCCAGCAGCTTAGGCGGGACAGGGGGGATAGATACGCAGTATTTT.

This chain uses TRBV18 with TRBJ1-4; TRBD1 might be the D (6 bases). The CDR3 sequence is 13 residues long. Trimming stripped 2 bases from V and 6 bases from J, with 7 bases between. Germline assignment: CDR1 KGHSH and CDR2 LQKENI. The CDR3 reads CASSPKGDEKLFF. CDR3 bases: TGTGCCAGCTCACCAAAGGGGGATGAAAAACTGTTTTTT.

The chain recombines TRBV28 with TRBJ1-4; D uncertain. The CDR3 sequence is 15 residues long. Germline CDR1 is MDHEN and CDR2 is SYDVKM. V was trimmed by 5 bases and J by 4 bases, leaving 14 bases between them. CDR3: CASSPPRGLNEKLFF. The CDR3 region has the DNA TGTGCCAGCAGTCCCCCGAGAGGGCTTAATGAAAAACTGTTTTTT. Supplemented by reference TRBV28 and TRBJ1-4, the full variable domain reads DVKVTQSSRYLVKRTGEKVFLECVQDMDHENMFWYRQDPGLGLRLIYFSYDVKMKEKGDIPEGYSVSREKKERFSLILESASTNQTSMYLCASSPPRGLNEKLFFGSGTQLSVL.

Of note for this clone: Other nucleotide sequences in the sample specify the same CDR3. V gene TRBV9 combines with J gene TRBJ2-7, with 9 bases matching TRBD2. V lost 0 bases to trimming and J lost 1 base; unmatched junction nucleotides: 8. CDR3 size: 17 residues. Per germline, CDR1 SGDLS and CDR2 YYNGEE. The CDR3: CASSVGRGGRESYEQYF. DNA of the CDR3: TGTGCCAGCAGCGTAGGGCGGGGGGGCAGGGAGTCCTACGAGCAGTACTTC.

The chain joins TRBV5-5 to TRBJ1-6; D is uncertain. Germline V gene data show CDR1 as SGHKS and CDR2 as YYEKEE (reference sequence). CDR3 length: 16 residues. The V end was cut by 1 base, the J end by 7 bases, with 15 bases between. The CDR3 sequence is CASSLFEGWGNSPLHF. The CDR3 DNA follows: TGTGCCAGCAGCTTGTTTGAGGGTTGGGGAAATTCACCCCTCCACTTT.

The chain carries TRBV2 and TRBJ2-3; TRBD2 aligns across 10 bases. The V gene's germline CDR1 is SNHLY and CDR2 FYNNEI. The V gene end was trimmed by 6 bases and the J gene end by 0 bases; junction bases not matched to a gene: 6. The CDR3 is made up of 16 amino acids. CDR3 sequence reads: CASRGPLAGSTDTQYF. The CDR3 DNA follows: TGTGCCAGCAGGGGTCCACTAGCGGGAAGCACAGATACGCAGTATTTT.

The V call is TRBV7-2, the J call TRBJ2-7; perhaps TRBD2 as D (7 bases). Trimming removed 4 bases from V and 3 bases from J, with 13 bases in between. CDR1 SGHTA and CDR2 FQGNSA come from the germline V gene. The CDR3 runs to 14 residues. The CDR3 region has the DNA TGTGCCAGCAGCTGCGGGGGCGGGGGCTACGAGCAGTACTTC. Translation: CASSCGGGGYEQYF.